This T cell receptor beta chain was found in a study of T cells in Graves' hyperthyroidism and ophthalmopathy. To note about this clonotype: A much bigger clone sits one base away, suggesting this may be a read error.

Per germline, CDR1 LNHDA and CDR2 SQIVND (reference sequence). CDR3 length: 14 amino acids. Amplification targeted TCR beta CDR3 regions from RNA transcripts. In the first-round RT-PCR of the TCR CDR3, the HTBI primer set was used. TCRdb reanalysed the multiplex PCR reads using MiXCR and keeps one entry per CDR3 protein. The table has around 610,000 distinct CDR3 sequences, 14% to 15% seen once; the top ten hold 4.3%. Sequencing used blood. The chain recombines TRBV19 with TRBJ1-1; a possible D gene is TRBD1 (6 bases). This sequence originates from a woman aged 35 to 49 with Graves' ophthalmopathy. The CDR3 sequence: CASTRGPLTTEASF. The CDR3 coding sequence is TGTGCCAGTACCCGGGGGCCGCTGACCACTGAAGCTTCCTTT.